This TCR beta chain emerged from a study of blood T cell repertoires in COVID-19. Study information: Samples representing acute and convalescent COVID-19 were sourced from the United States, Italy and Spain. Sample material is recorded as cDNA or gDNA derived from T cells, B-cell-depleted T cells, or PBMCs.

Per the authors' pipeline: Amplification with reference gene primers provided the estimates of nucleated cell counts. TCRdb keeps only in-frame clones here, not all; method: immunoSEQ multiplex PCR. V and J calls and clone size are those listed in that table; D and trimming were worked out from the DNA. The data contain around 200,000 clones, about nine tenths of them singletons. CDR1 and CDR2 from the germline V gene are MNHEY and SVGAGI. J lost 5 bases, V lost 2 bases, and 6 bases had no gene match. This CDR3 is built from 15 residues. Material: peripheral blood. The chain recombines TRBV6-5 with TRBJ2-3; 8 nucleotides agree with TRBD2. This TCR came from a man aged 18 to 30 with active or convalescent COVID-19. CDR3 residues: CASSYTSGRLDTQYF. The CDR3 DNA reads TGTGCCAGCAGTTACACCAGCGGGAGACTAGATACGCAGTATTTT.